The present TCR beta chain was sequenced within a study of cytomegalovirus exposure and HLA in healthy donors. Study-wide background: Earlier work reported approximately 100 million unique TCR beta sequences from about 190 million T cells.

PCR primers comprised 60 Vbeta and 13 Jbeta primers. The table came from immunoSEQ multiplex PCR; TCRdb's copy has only in-frame clones and leaves some out. The repertoire has around 130,000 clones, roughly 8.3% of them found once; the top ten carry about 5.5%. This clone showed up just a few times. Its matching antigen is unknown. The CDR3 loop spans 17 amino acids. CDR1 and CDR2 (germline): MGHRA, YSYEKL. V dropped 1 base and J dropped 6; count of bases not matched to a gene: 11. General observations from the study: DRB1 had the most TCR associations and HLA-C the fewest, a later analysis found, with rates varying by HLA locus.

The TCR originated in a middle-aged man in good health and CMV-seronegative. This sequence joins TRBV4-1 and TRBJ2-1; TRBD2 aligns across 8 bases. What was sequenced was PBMCs. CDR3 region: CASSQGGRGGLVNEQFF. CDR3 DNA: TGCGCCAGCAGCCAAGGCGGTCGGGGGGGCCTGGTCAATGAGCAGTTCTTC.